Following are 28 T cell receptor beta chains from one sample sequenced in a study of ipilimumab plus nivolumab after autologous stem cell transplantation. TCRdb's table, derived via immunoSEQ multiplex PCR, lists solely in-frame clones and lacks some. The sample has tens of thousands of clones, approximately 83% seen once. This specimen was PBMCs, taken in a trial of ipilimumab plus nivolumab as post-transplant consolidation. The receptors were sampled from a male donor with diffuse large B-cell lymphoma.

The V gene is TRBV9, the J gene TRBJ1-1; 8 bases are shared with TRBD1. Germline V gives CDR1 SGDLS, CDR2 YYNGEE. After removal of 0 bases from V and 5 bases from J, the junction contained 9 bases not matched to a gene. The CDR3 is made up of 16 amino acids. The CDR3: CASSVGEGQGETEAFF. CDR3 in DNA: TGTGCCAGCAGCGTAGGAGAAGGACAGGGAGAAACTGAAGCTTTCTTT.

With regard to this clone: At one end the junction does not follow the germline gene, possibly because of a read error. The genes are TRBV5-1 and TRBJ2-6, with a tentative D call TRBD1 (6 bases). Germline-derived CDR1 and CDR2 are SGHRS and YFSETQ. The CDR3 is 17 amino acids. The chain's CDR3 is CASGLQGYGSGANVLTF. In DNA, the CDR3 is TGCGCCAGCGGCTTACAGGGCTATGGCTCTGGGGCCAACGTCCTGACTTTC.

V usage is TRBV5-6 and J usage is TRBJ2-7; D is unclear. The germline V gene encodes CDR1 SGHDT and CDR2 YYEEEE. V was pared by 5 bases and J by 0 bases, with 15 bases between. The CDR3 totals 15 residues. The CDR3 here is CASSRTLRSSYEQYF. CDR3 DNA: TGTGCCAGCAGTAGGACCTTGAGGAGCTCCTACGAGCAGTACTTC.

V usage is TRBV4-1 and J usage is TRBJ1-1, with D uncertain. Looked up from germline, CDR1 is MGHRA and CDR2 is YSYEKL. Trimming removed 1 base at V and 4 bases at J, with 10 bases between. CDR3 size: 14 residues. The CDR3 is CASSQGGAITEAFF. The CDR3 DNA sequence: TGCGCCAGCAGCCAAGGAGGTGCAATCACTGAAGCTTTCTTT.

V and J are TRBV7-9 and TRBJ1-5; D is unclear. Deletions cut 1 base from V and 5 bases from J, with 9 bases between. Germline V gene data show CDR1 as SEHNR and CDR2 as FQNEAQ (reference sequence). The CDR3 has 14 amino acids. The CDR3 DNA is TGTGCCAGCAGCTTAGGTCATATAGATCAGCCCCAGCATTTT. It yields the protein CASSLGHIDQPQHF.

This chain connects TRBV18 to TRBJ2-5, with D unclear. Germline V lookup: CDR1 KGHSH, CDR2 LQKENI. This CDR3 region has 12 residues. Trimming removed 6 bases from V and 3 bases from J, with 8 bases in between. The CDR3 here is CASSAWEETQYF. DNA for the CDR3: TGTGCCAGCTCCGCGTGGGAAGAGACCCAGTACTTC. Full variable domain (rest looked up from reference TRBV18 and TRBJ2-5): NAGVMQNPRHLVRRRGQEARLRCSPMKGHSHVYWYRQLPEEGLKFMVYLQKENIIDESGMPKERFSAEFPKEGPSILRIQQVVRGDSAAYFCASSAWEETQYFGPGTRLLVL.

This clone was seen just once. This chain links TRBV18 with TRBJ1-4; 11 positions agree with TRBD1. CDR1 and CDR2 (germline): KGHSH, LQKENI. The CDR3 extends over 14 amino acids. Germline trimming cut 6 bases from V and 11 bases from J; bases unmatched to any gene: 8. The CDR3 loop reads CASSIQDRGRKLFF. The DNA of the CDR3 is TGTGCCAGCTCTATCCAGGACAGGGGGCGCAAACTGTTTTTT.

This rearrangement joins TRBV9 to TRBJ2-2, with 7 bases lining up with TRBD2. CDR1 is SGDLS, CDR2 YYNGEE, per germline. V was pared by 4 bases and J by 0 bases, with 9 bases of the junction left unmatched. The CDR3 contains 17 residues. The CDR3 spells CASSPPLAATNTGELFF. The CDR3 nucleotides read TGTGCCAGCAGCCCCCCCCTAGCGGCTACGAACACCGGGGAGCTGTTTTTT.

This clone was observed once. The chain combines TRBV6-1 with TRBJ1-2, with D possibly being TRBD1 (6 bases). The length of the CDR3 is 13 residues. The ends were cut back, 4 bases at V and 4 bases at J, with 10 bases in the middle. Looked up from germline, CDR1 is MNHNS and CDR2 is SASEGT. The CDR3: CASSGTGIYGYTF. The CDR3 DNA reads TGTGCCAGCAGTGGAACAGGGATCTATGGCTACACCTTC.

This clone was counted a few times. The chain employs TRBV7-7 and TRBJ2-5; D gene uncertain. The CDR3 length is 13 residues. V was shortened by 5 bases and J by 2 bases, with 9 bases between the two germline ends. CDR1 SSHAT and CDR2 FNYEAQ come from the germline V gene (reference sequence). CDR3: CASSLGRQETQYF. CDR3 nucleotides: TGTGCCAGCAGCCTCGGGCGTCAAGAGACCCAGTACTTC.

Here the CDR3 DNA reads TGTGCCAGCAGTTTCGGTCCACAACTAGAGACCCAGTACTTC. Its translation is CASSFGPQLETQYF. The chain has TRBV2 and TRBJ2-5; D uncertain. With 5 bases removed from V and 4 bases from J, the gap between germline ends came to 14 bases. The CDR3 length is 14 residues. In germline, CDR1 is SNHLY, CDR2 FYNNEI. Full variable domain (remainder filled in from reference TRBV2 and TRBJ2-5): EPEVTQTPSHQVTQMGQEVILRCVPISNHLYFYWYRQILGQKVEFLVSFYNNEISEKSEIFDDQFSVERPDGSNFTLKIRSTKLEDSAMYFCASSFGPQLETQYFGPGTRLLVL.

This chain joins TRBV20-1 and TRBJ2-1; D is ambiguous. Germline V CDR1 and CDR2: DFQATT, SNEGSKA (reference sequence). The CDR3 sequence is 11 residues long. Trimming left V 3 bases short and J 5 bases short, with 5 bases between. The CDR3: CSASGNNEQFF. The CDR3 region has the DNA TGCAGTGCTAGCGGTAACAATGAGCAGTTCTTC.

The chain uses TRBV6-5 and TRBJ2-7, with a tentative D call TRBD1 (6 bases). Trimming pared 0 bases from V and 3 bases from J, leaving 12 bases between. The CDR3 is 15 amino acids. CDR1 is MNHEY, CDR2 SVGAGI, per germline. CDR3 in amino acids: CASSYSTQGHYEQYF. CDR3 in DNA: TGTGCCAGCAGTTACTCGACACAGGGACACTACGAGCAGTACTTC.

The chain recombines TRBV5-1 with TRBJ2-5; D is ambiguous. The tail of the sequence fits TRBJ2-7 better, so the J call may be wrong. The germline V gene has CDR1 SGHRS and CDR2 YFSETQ. CDR3 length: 16 amino acids. CDR3 amino acids: CASSLGHRGGGNEQYF. The CDR3 region has the DNA TGCGCCAGCAGCTTGGGACACCGAGGTGGTGGGAACGAGCAGTACTTC.

This chain uses TRBV9 with TRBJ2-7; 7 bases match TRBD2. The CDR3 consists of 14 residues. The V gene end was trimmed by 3 bases and the J gene end by 6 bases; junction bases not matched to a gene: 9. The germline CDR1 and CDR2 sequences are SGDLS and YYNGEE. The CDR3 loop reads CASSETSGETEQYF. The CDR3 region has the DNA TGTGCCAGCAGCGAAACGAGCGGGGAAACCGAGCAGTACTTC.

The chain has TRBV6-4 and TRBJ1-2; D ambiguous. Germline CDR1 and CDR2: MRHNA and SNTAGT. The germline V and J ends were trimmed by 4 bases and 5 bases, with 8 bases remaining between them. CDR3 length equals 12 residues. The CDR3 protein is CASSGTIYGYTF. The CDR3 nucleotides read TGTGCCAGCAGTGGAACTATTTATGGCTACACCTTC.

The chain carries TRBV6-4 and TRBJ2-3, with D tentatively TRBD1 (6 bases). The germline V and J ends were trimmed by 0 bases and 10 bases, with 20 bases remaining between them. The germline gives CDR1 MRHNA, CDR2 SNTAGT. This CDR3 is built from 16 residues. CDR3 protein: CASSDSKGVKFSAQYF. The CDR3 DNA follows: TGTGCCAGCAGTGACTCAAAGGGGGTGAAGTTTTCGGCGCAGTATTTT.

The rearrangement links TRBV5-1 to TRBJ2-7; D is ambiguous. CDR1 is SGHRS and CDR2 is YFSETQ in the germline V gene. The CDR3 sequence is 13 residues long. Trimming took off 2 bases at V and 1 base at J, with 7 bases between the two ends. This CDR3 is CASSLGYSYEQYF. The DNA for the CDR3 is TGCGCCAGCAGCTTAGGGTATTCCTACGAGCAGTACTTC.

Comments on this clone: The identical CDR3 is also encoded by other nucleotide sequences in the sample. The gene calls are TRBV6-1 and TRBJ1-4, with TRBD1 identical over 7 bases. The V gene's germline CDR1 is MNHNS and CDR2 SASEGT. V lost 5 bases and J lost 0; bases outside the gene matches: 0. This CDR3 spans 14 amino acids. Here the CDR3 reads CASSTGATNEKLFF. The CDR3 DNA sequence: TGTGCCAGCAGTACAGGGGCAACTAATGAAAAACTGTTTTTT.

The V call is TRBV4-1, the J call TRBJ2-2, with no clear D. CDR1 is MGHRA and CDR2 is YSYEKL in the germline V gene. The V gene lost 4 bases and the J gene lost 4 bases, with 10 bases spanning the gap. The CDR3 sequence is 14 residues long. The CDR3 spells CASSLDRTTGELFF. In DNA, the CDR3 is TGCGCCAGCAGCCTAGATAGGACCACCGGGGAGCTGTTTTTT.

The V gene is TRBV7-8, the J gene TRBJ2-7; D possibly uses TRBD1 or TRBD2 (5 bases each). Per the germline V gene, CDR1 is SGHVS and CDR2 is FQNEAQ. The CDR3 covers 15 residues. Trimming took off 5 bases at V and 4 bases at J, with 18 bases between the two ends. In DNA form, the CDR3 reads TGTGCCAGCAGCCTTCCGACCGGGGCCCCTTACGAGCAGTACTTC. This encodes CASSLPTGAPYEQYF.

The chain is built from TRBV6-1 and TRBJ2-5; 8 nucleotides line up with TRBD2. CDR1 and CDR2 from the germline V gene are MNHNS and SASEGT. After removal of 6 bases from V and 5 bases from J, the junction contained 11 bases not matched to a gene. The CDR3 is 15 residues long. The CDR3 DNA follows: TGTGCCAGCAGGCCCGCCGGGGGGGCGGAGGAGACCCAGTACTTC. It codes for CASRPAGGAEETQYF.

The chain employs TRBV5-1 and TRBJ1-1; 11 bases align to TRBD1. In germline, CDR1 is SGHRS, CDR2 YFSETQ. V lost 6 bases and J lost 4; bases outside the gene matches: 2. The CDR3 has 13 amino acids. CDR3 coding DNA: TGCGCCAGCAACGGACAGGGGGCCACTGAAGCTTTCTTT. Amino acid sequence: CASNGQGATEAFF.

In nucleotides, the CDR3 is TGTGCCAGCAGCCAGGGTAGGGGGGGCCGCACTGAAGCTTTCTTT. Its translation: CASSQGRGGRTEAFF. V usage is TRBV14 and J usage is TRBJ1-1, with D maybe TRBD1 (6 bases). Germline CDR1 reads SGHDN; CDR2 reads FVKESK. The CDR3 runs to 15 residues. V was cut by 3 bases and J by 4 bases, with 15 bases left in between.

This sequence joins TRBV6-6 and TRBJ1-3, with D perhaps TRBD1 (5 bases). Germline CDR1 and CDR2: MNHNY and SVGAGI (reference sequence). V lost 6 bases, J lost 0 bases, and 12 bases lay in between. This CDR3 spans 15 amino acids. The CDR3 region has the DNA TGTGCCAGCAGCCAGAAGACAGTCTCTGGAAACACCATATATTTT. It yields the protein CASSQKTVSGNTIYF.

The V and J genes are TRBV19 and TRBJ1-5; D not resolved. The V gene lost 3 bases and the J gene lost 7 bases, with 10 bases spanning the gap. CDR1 and CDR2 (germline): LNHDA, SQIVND (reference sequence). This CDR3 has 13 residues. In DNA, the CDR3 is TGTGCCAGTAGTATCTCCACACTCCAGCCCCAGCATTTT. It encodes CASSISTLQPQHF.

This clone was detected a few times. This chain uses TRBV6-5 with TRBJ2-1; D is unclear. The CDR3 length is 14 residues. V lost 0 bases, J lost 4 bases, and 7 bases lay in between. Germline V gene data show CDR1 as MNHEY and CDR2 as SVGAGI. In DNA form, the CDR3 reads TGTGCCAGCAGTTACTCGGCAGCTTACAATGAGCAGTTCTTC. Translated: CASSYSAAYNEQFF.

V usage is TRBV2 and J usage is TRBJ1-1; D is ambiguous. The V end was cut by 6 bases, the J end by 1 base, with 12 bases between. Germline V lookup: CDR1 SNHLY, CDR2 FYNNEI. CDR3 length: 14 residues. Written as DNA, the CDR3 is TGTGCCAGCAGCCGCTCTAGGGAGAACACTGAAGCTTTCTTT. Its protein product is CASSRSRENTEAFF. Full variable domain (remainder filled in from reference TRBV2 and TRBJ1-1): EPEVTQTPSHQVTQMGQEVILRCVPISNHLYFYWYRQILGQKVEFLVSFYNNEISEKSEIFDDQFSVERPDGSNFTLKIRSTKLEDSAMYFCASSRSRENTEAFFGQGTRLTVV.